This is a list of T cell receptor beta chains from one sample in a study of T cell responses to AZD1222 COVID-19 vaccine. Method: immunoSEQ multiplex PCR; TCRdb's copy keeps in-frame clones and lacks some. This table holds 20,000 to 25,000 clones, around 82% found once. The sample consisted of peripheral blood, taken on day 0 of AZD1222 vaccination. Source of these receptors: an adult in good health. The CDR3 runs from the conserved cysteine through the conserved F or W. Clone size is given for some rows only: seen once, a few or many times, or a class if the clone is expanded.

CASSYSGLEQYF | TRBJ2-7 | NA | TRBV6-5
CAISASVINTEAFF | TRBJ1-1 | NA | TRBV10-3
CASSVGVIGYEQYF | TRBJ2-7 | NA | TRBV9
CASSFIPDSNQPQHF | TRBJ1-5 | NA | TRBV6-6
CASSTGSQPQHF | TRBJ1-5 | NA | TRBV28
CASSPGGVGYTF | TRBJ1-2 | NA | TRBV14
CASSSSGITDTQYF | TRBJ2-3 | NA | TRBV27
CASSEPSSYNEQFF | TRBJ2-1 | NA | TRBV18
CATSRGTSGGTDEQFF | TRBJ2-1 | NA | TRBV15
CASSPVRSTDTQYF | TRBJ2-3 | NA | TRBV18
CASSYRANQPQHF | TRBJ1-5 | NA | TRBV25-1
CASSSSGTYQQYF | TRBJ2-7 | NA | TRBV5-6
CASSLQGLSGEYEQYF | TRBJ2-7 | NA | TRBV7-6
CASSPTGTNQPQHF | TRBJ1-5 | NA | TRBV19
CASGRLAGSTDTQYF | TRBJ2-3 | NA | TRBV5-1
CASSQGRQGAMVGTEAFF | TRBJ1-1 | NA | TRBV14
CASSFGRSYEQYF | TRBJ2-7 | NA | TRBV5-6
CASSQIQGVAEAFF | TRBJ1-1 | NA | TRBV7-9
CASSFGTSNTEAFF | TRBJ1-1 | NA | TRBV11-2
CASSLRGLAGGLREQFF | TRBJ2-1 | NA | TRBV28
CASSSDRGETQYF | TRBJ2-5 | NA | TRBV7-3
CASSFHRDRANGELFF | TRBJ2-2 | NA | TRBV5-1
CAWSKAFGQFNQPQHF | TRBJ1-5 | NA | TRBV30
CASSRRGSYEQYF | TRBJ2-7 | NA | TRBV25-1
CASSEGTGDNQPQHF | TRBJ1-5 | NA | TRBV10-2
CASNRGRHSPLHF | TRBJ1-6 | NA | TRBV28
CASSPLAGGYNEQFF | TRBJ2-1 | NA | TRBV7-2
CASSLEGTSGSHEQFF | TRBJ2-1 | NA | TRBV7-2
CASSKDSYEQYF | TRBJ2-7 | once | TRBV2
CASSLRDSYEQYF | TRBJ2-7 | NA | TRBV6-5
CASSLSSDNSNQPQHF | TRBJ1-5 | NA | TRBV5-5